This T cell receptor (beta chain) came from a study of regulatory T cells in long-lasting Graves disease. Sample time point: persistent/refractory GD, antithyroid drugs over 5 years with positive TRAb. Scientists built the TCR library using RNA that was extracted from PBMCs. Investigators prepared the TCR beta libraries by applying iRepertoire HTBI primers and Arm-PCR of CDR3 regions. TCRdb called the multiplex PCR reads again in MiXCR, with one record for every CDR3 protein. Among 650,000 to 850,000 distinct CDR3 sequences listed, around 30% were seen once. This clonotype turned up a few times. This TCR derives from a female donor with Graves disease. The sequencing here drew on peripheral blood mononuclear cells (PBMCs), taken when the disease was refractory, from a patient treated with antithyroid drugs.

The CDR3 loop reads CASSFRGNLNEQFF. The CDR3 DNA sequence: TGTGCCAGCAGTTTTCGGGGAAATTTGAATGAGCAGTTCTTC. The gene calls are TRBV28 and TRBJ2-5; possibly TRBD2 for D (5 bases). The J call may be in error: the DNA end matches TRBJ2-1 better. CDR1 is MDHEN, CDR2 SYDVKM, per germline. The CDR3 sequence is 14 residues long.